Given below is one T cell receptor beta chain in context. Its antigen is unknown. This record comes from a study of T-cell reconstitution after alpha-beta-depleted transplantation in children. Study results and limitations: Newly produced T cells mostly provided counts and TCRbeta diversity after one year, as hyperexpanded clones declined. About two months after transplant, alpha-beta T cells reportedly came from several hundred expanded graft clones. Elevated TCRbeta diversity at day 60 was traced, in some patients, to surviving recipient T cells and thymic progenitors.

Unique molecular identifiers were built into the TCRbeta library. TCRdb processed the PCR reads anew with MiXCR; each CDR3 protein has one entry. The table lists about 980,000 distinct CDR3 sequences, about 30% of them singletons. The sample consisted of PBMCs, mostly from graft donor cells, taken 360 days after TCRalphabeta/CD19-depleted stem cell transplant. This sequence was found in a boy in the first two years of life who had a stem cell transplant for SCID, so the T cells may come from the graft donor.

CDR3 nucleotide sequence: TGCGCCAGCAGCTTGGCCCTCTGGGGACAGGGAGAGAACACCGGGGAGCTGTTTTTT. Its protein product is CASSLALWGQGENTGELFF. The chain uses TRBV5-1 and TRBJ2-2; 9 bases match TRBD1. This CDR3 comprises 19 residues. CDR1 SGHRS and CDR2 YFSETQ come from the germline V gene. The J segment lost 1 base and the V segment lost 0 bases, leaving 10 bases of the junction unmatched.